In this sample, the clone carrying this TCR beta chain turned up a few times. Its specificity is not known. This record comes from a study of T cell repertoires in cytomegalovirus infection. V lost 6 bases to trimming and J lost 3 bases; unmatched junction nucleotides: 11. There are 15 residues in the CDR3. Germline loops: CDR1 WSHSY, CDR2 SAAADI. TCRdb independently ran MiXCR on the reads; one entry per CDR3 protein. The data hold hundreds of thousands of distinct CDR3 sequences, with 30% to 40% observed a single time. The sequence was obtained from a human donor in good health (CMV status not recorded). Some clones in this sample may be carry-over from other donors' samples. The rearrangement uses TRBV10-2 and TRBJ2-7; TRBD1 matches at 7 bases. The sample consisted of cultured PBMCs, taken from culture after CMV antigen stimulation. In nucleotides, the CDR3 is TGCGCCAGCAGCAACCGGGACAGCAGTTACTACGAGCAGTACGTC. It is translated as CASSNRDSSYYEQYV.